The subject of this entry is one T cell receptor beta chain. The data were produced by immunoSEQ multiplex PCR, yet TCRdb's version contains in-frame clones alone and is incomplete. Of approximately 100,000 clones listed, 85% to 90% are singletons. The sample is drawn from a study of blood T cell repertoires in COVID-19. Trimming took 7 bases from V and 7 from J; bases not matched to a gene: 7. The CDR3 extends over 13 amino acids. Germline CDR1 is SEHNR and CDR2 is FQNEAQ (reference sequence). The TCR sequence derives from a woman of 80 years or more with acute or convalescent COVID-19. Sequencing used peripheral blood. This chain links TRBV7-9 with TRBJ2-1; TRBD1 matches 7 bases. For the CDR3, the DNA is TGTGCCAGCACAAGGGGGCCATCGAATGAGCAGTTCTTC. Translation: CASTRGPSNEQFF.